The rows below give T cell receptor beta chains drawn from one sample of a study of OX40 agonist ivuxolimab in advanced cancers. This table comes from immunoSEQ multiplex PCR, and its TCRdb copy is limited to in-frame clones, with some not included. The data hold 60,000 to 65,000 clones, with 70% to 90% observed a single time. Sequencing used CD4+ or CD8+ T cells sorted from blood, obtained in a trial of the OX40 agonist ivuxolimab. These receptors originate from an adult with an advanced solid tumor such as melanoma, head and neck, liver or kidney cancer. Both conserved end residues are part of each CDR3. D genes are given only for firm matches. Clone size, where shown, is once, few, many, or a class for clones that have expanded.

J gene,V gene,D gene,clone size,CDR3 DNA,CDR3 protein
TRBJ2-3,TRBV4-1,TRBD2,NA,TGCGCCAGCAGCCGCGGCGGACTAGCCATCTCTAGCACAGATACGCAGTATTTT,CASSRGGLAISSTDTQYF
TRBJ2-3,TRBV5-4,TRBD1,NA,TGTGCCAGCAGCTTGAAGGACAGGGCCACAGATACGCAGTATTTT,CASSLKDRATDTQYF
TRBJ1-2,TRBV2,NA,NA,TGTGCCAGCAGGGCGGGGGGGGCACCTAACTATGGCTACACCTTC,CASRAGGAPNYGYTF
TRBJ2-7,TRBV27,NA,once,TGTGCCAGCAGTTTAACCTACTCCTACGAGCAGTACTTC,CASSLTYSYEQYF
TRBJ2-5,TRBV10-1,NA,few,TGCGCCAGCAGTCCTGAACGCGGAAGGGGAGAGACCCAGTACTTC,CASSPERGRGETQYF
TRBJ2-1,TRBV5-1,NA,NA,TGCGCCAGCAGCTCGAACCCGCCAGGGAATGAGCAGTTCTTC,CASSSNPPGNEQFF
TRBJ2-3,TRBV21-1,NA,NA,TGTGCCAGCAGCAAAGAGCGACTAGCTTGCCCCCTCGATAGCACAGATACGCAGTATTTT,CASSKERLACPLDSTDTQYF
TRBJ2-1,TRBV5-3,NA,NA,TGTGCCAGAAGCTTAAGGGCAGGGAACGATGAGCAGTTCTTC,CARSLRAGNDEQFF
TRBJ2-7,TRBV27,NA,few,TGTGCCAGTCGTCGGGGGGCGGGATACGAGCAGTACTTC,CASRRGAGYEQYF
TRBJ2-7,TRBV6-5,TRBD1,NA,TGTGCCAGCAGTTACTCCGGACAGGGAGGCTACGAGCAGTACTTC,CASSYSGQGGYEQYF
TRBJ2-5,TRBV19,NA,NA,TGTGCCAGTAGTGTGGATCTGAAGACCCAGTACTTC,CASSVDLKTQYF
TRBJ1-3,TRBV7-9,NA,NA,TGTGCCAGCAGTCAAGGGACTGGAAACACCATATATTTT,CASSQGTGNTIYF
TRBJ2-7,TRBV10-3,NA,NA,TGTGCCATCAGTGAGACCGGGGGCGACTACGAGCAGTACTTC,CAISETGGDYEQYF
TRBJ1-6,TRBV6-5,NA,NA,TGTGCCAGCAGCCTGAGGGGGGGGATTTCACCCCTCCACTTT,CASSLRGGISPLHF
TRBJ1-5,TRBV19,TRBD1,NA,TGTGCCAGTAAAACCCGGGACAGGGACGATCAGCCCCAGCATTTT,CASKTRDRDDQPQHF
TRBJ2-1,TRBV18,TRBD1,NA,TGTGCCACCCAGGGGGCCTCAGCCTACAATGAGCAGTTCTTC,CATQGASAYNEQFF
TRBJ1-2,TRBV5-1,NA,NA,TGCGCCAGCAGCCTACAGGAGAACTATGGCTACACCTTC,CASSLQENYGYTF
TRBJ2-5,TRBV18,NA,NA,TGTGCCAGCTCAAATCGGGAGACCCAGTACTTC,CASSNRETQYF
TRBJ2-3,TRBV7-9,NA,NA,TGTGCCAGCAGCTTAGCCGGGAGCACAGATACGCAGTATTTT,CASSLAGSTDTQYF
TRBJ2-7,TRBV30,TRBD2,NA,TGTGCCTGGAGTACGGGGGGCGAGCAGTACTTC,CAWSTGGEQYF
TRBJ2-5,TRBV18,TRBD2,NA,TGTGCCAGCTCACCATTTCGGCTAGCGGGGACCGGTGGGGAGACCCAGTACTTC,CASSPFRLAGTGGETQYF
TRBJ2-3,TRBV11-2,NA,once,TGTGCCAGCGGGAGAACAGATACGCAGTATTTT,CASGRTDTQYF
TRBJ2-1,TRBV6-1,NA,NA,TGTGCCAGCAATTGGGCCGGGACCCAGCAGTTCTTC,CASNWAGTQQFF
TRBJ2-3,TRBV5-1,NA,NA,TGCGCCAGCAGCTTGGCTTATAGCGGAGCTAGCACAGATACGCAGTATTTT,CASSLAYSGASTDTQYF
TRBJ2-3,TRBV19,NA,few,TGTGCCAGTAGTATGGGGGGACAGAGCACAGATACGCAGTATTTT,CASSMGGQSTDTQYF
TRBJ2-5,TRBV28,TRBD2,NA,TGTGCCACCGCCCAGGGAGGGTCCTGGACCGAGACCCAGTACTTC,CATAQGGSWTETQYF
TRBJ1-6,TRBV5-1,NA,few,TGCGCCAGCAGGCCCCGCATGGGGCGGGATTCACCCCTCCACTTT,CASRPRMGRDSPLHF
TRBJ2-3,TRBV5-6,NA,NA,TGTGCCAGCAGCTCTTCCGGGCAGACTACGCAGTATTTT,CASSSSGQTTQYF
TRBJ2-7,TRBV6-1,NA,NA,TGTGCCAGCAGTGGAGGGTACTCCTACGAGCAGTACTTC,CASSGGYSYEQYF
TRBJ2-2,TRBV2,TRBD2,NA,TGTGCCAGCAGTGAATACCGCGGGAGCGCCGGGGAGCTGTTTTTT,CASSEYRGSAGELFF
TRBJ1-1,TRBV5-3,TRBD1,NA,TGTGCCAGAAGCTTGGGGCAGGGGGCAGGGACTGAAGCTTTCTTT,CARSLGQGAGTEAFF
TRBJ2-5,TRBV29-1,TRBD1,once,TGCAGCGTTAAGACAGGGGAAGAGACCCAGTACTTC,CSVKTGEETQYF
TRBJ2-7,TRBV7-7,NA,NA,TGTGCTAGCAGCTTAGGGGCAGGTGAAGAGCAGTACTTC,CASSLGAGEEQYF
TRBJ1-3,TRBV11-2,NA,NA,TGTGCCAGTGGGAGCGGGGGCTCTGGAAACACCATATATTTT,CASGSGGSGNTIYF